This is a list of T cell receptor beta chains from one sample in a study of cytomegalovirus exposure and HLA in healthy donors. Clones were sequenced by immunoSEQ multiplex PCR, and TCRdb holds only the in-frame ones, with some missing. The table lists approximately 150,000 clones, 65% to 75% of them singletons. Sequenced sample: PBMCs. The receptors were sampled from a human donor in good health. Each CDR3 is given with its conserved first and last residue. D genes are given only for firm matches. Clone size is shown for a subset of rows, as once, few, many or a class of expanded clone.

>.|TRBV6-1|TRBJ2-3|.
CASSESPPWGRSTDTQYF
TGTGCCAGCAGTGAGAGTCCCCCCTGGGGCAGGAGCACAGATACGCAGTATTTT
>.|TRBV7-6|TRBJ1-4|.
CASSLALQTNEKLFF
TGTGCCAGCAGCTTAGCCCTTCAGACTAATGAAAAACTGTTTTTT
>few|TRBV27|TRBJ1-1|.
CASITHGGMNTEAFF
TGTGCCAGCATCACCCACGGGGGAATGAACACTGAAGCTTTCTTT
>.|TRBV7-3|TRBJ2-1|TRBD2
CASSWGGNEQFF
TGTGCCAGCAGCTGGGGGGGCAATGAGCAGTTCTTC
>.|TRBV9|TRBJ2-7|.
CASSVGHLGPYEQYF
TGTGCCAGCAGCGTAGGGCATCTGGGGCCCTACGAGCAGTACTTC
>.|TRBV5-1|TRBJ2-5|.
CASSRGTSQETQYF
TGCGCCAGCAGCAGAGGGACAAGCCAAGAGACCCAGTACTTC
>.|TRBV7-3|TRBJ1-2|.
CASSSSRVGGYTF
TGTGCCAGCAGCTCATCCAGGGTTGGAGGCTACACCTTC
>.|TRBV7-2|TRBJ2-7|.
CASSRSLAEPLDEQYF
TGTGCCAGCAGCCGCTCGCTGGCAGAACCCCTAGACGAGCAGTACTTC
>.|TRBV4-1|TRBJ1-1|.
CASSHGVLGTEAFF
TGCGCCAGCAGCCACGGGGTCCTGGGCACTGAAGCTTTCTTT
>.|TRBV4-1|TRBJ1-1|.
CASSHPLGGLNTEAFF
TGCGCCAGCAGCCATCCCCTAGGAGGGTTGAACACTGAAGCCTTCTTT
>.|TRBV9|TRBJ2-5|.
CASSPKDSLFGETQYF
TGTGCCAGCAGCCCGAAGGACAGCCTGTTTGGAGAGACCCAGTACTTC
>.|TRBV23-1|TRBJ1-1|.
CASSPSVNTEAFF
TGCGCCAGCAGTCCTTCAGTGAACACTGAAGCTTTCTTT
>.|TRBV5-8|TRBJ2-3|.
CASSSRMGASTDTQYF
TGTGCCAGCAGCTCAAGGATGGGGGCTAGCACAGATACGCAGTATTTT
>.|TRBV9|TRBJ1-4|.
CASSVAGNEKLFF
TGTGCCAGCAGCGTAGCGGGGAATGAAAAACTGTTTTTT
>.|TRBV7-8|TRBJ2-1|TRBD1
CASSLGTATGEQFF
TGTGCCAGCAGCTTGGGGACAGCAACCGGTGAGCAGTTCTTC
>.|TRBV7-2|TRBJ1-2|.
CASSLGYQGSGYTF
TGTGCCAGCAGCTTGGGATATCAGGGCTCTGGCTACACCTTC
>.|TRBV4-3|TRBJ1-5|TRBD1
CASSQDLAGGGQPQHF
TGCGCCAGCAGCCAAGATCTTGCAGGGGGCGGGCAGCCCCAGCATTTT
>.|TRBV19|TRBJ2-1|TRBD2
CASSPRAGDEQFF
TGTGCCAGTAGTCCGAGGGCGGGGGATGAGCAGTTCTTC
>.|TRBV15|TRBJ2-7|TRBD1
CATSRATGGSAYEQYF
TGTGCCACCAGCAGAGCCACAGGGGGCTCCGCCTACGAGCAGTACTTC
>.|TRBV9|TRBJ1-2|.
CASTPQGPNYGYTF
TGTGCCAGCACCCCACAGGGCCCTAACTATGGCTACACCTTC
>once|TRBV18|TRBJ1-4|.
CASSPWGLGEKLFF
TGTGCCAGCTCACCCTGGGGGCTTGGAGAAAAACTGTTTTTT
>.|TRBV9|TRBJ1-2|.
CASSVGGTGDGYTF
TGTGCCAGCAGCGTAGGGGGAACCGGGGATGGCTACACCTTC
>.|TRBV7-9|TRBJ1-6|TRBD1
CASSLEGASPLHF
TGTGCCAGCAGCTTAGAGGGGGCTTCACCCCTCCACTTT
>.|TRBV6-1|TRBJ2-7|.
CASRDGGPLSYEQYF
TGTGCCAGCAGGGACGGGGGGCCCCTCTCCTACGAGCAGTACTTC
>.|TRBV7-9|TRBJ2-6|.
CASSSSESGANVLTF
TGTGCCAGCAGCAGTAGCGAGTCAGGGGCCAACGTCCTGACTTTC
>.|TRBV6-5|TRBJ1-1|.
CASTGWQEERAEAFF
TGTGCCAGCACCGGTTGGCAGGAGGAACGGGCTGAAGCTTTCTTT
>.|TRBV2|TRBJ1-5|TRBD1
CASSEVGQGDQPQHF
TGTGCCAGCAGTGAAGTGGGACAGGGAGATCAGCCCCAGCATTTT
>few|TRBV6-1|TRBJ1-1|TRBD1
CASRRTGGRNTEAFF
TGTGCCAGCAGGCGGACAGGAGGGAGGAACACTGAAGCTTTCTTT
>.|TRBV2|TRBJ2-1|TRBD2
CASKEESGGSYNEQFF
TGTGCCAGCAAAGAAGAGAGCGGGGGTTCCTACAATGAGCAGTTCTTC
>.|TRBV7-9|TRBJ2-7|.
CASSSMQGPEEFEQYF
TGTGCCAGCAGCTCGATGCAGGGCCCAGAGGAATTCGAGCAGTACTTC
>.|TRBV4-1|TRBJ2-1|.
CASSQEEGFPYNEQFF
TGCGCCAGCAGCCAAGAGGAGGGGTTTCCCTACAATGAGCAGTTCTTC
>.|TRBV9|TRBJ2-5|TRBD2
CASSEWGGLPQETQYF
TGTGCCAGCAGCGAATGGGGGGGACTTCCACAAGAGACCCAGTACTTC
>few|TRBV2|TRBJ1-6|.
CASSAYNSPLHF
TGTGCCAGCAGTGCTTATAATTCACCCCTCCACTTT
>.|TRBV15|TRBJ2-7|.
CATSRGVRTYEQYF
TGTGCCACCAGCAGAGGGGTCAGGACTTACGAGCAGTACTTC
>.|TRBV6-1|TRBJ1-3|.
CASSESRDGNTIYF
TGTGCCAGCAGTGAATCCCGAGATGGAAACACCATATATTTT
>.|TRBV29-1|TRBJ2-5|.
CSVAGAGAETQYF
TGCAGCGTTGCCGGGGCGGGGGCAGAGACCCAGTACTTC
>once|TRBV6-5|TRBJ2-7|.
CASSYSVGEADYEQYF
TGTGCCAGCAGTTACTCAGTCGGGGAGGCGGACTACGAGCAGTACTTC
>.|TRBV5-4|TRBJ2-5|.
CASSHRDGGETQYF
TGTGCCAGCAGCCACAGGGACGGCGGAGAGACCCAGTACTTC
>.|TRBV12-5|TRBJ1-5|TRBD1
CASGLVRFGTGKFLSNQPQHF
TGTGCTAGTGGTTTGGTAAGGTTCGGGACAGGGAAATTCCTTAGCAATCAGCCCCAGCATTTT
>.|TRBV27|TRBJ2-1|.
CASSLNRFNEQFF
TGTGCCAGCAGTTTAAACAGGTTCAATGAGCAGTTCTTC
>.|TRBV7-9|TRBJ2-5|TRBD2
CASSLAGGRWETQYF
TGTGCCAGCAGCTTGGCGGGGGGGCGTTGGGAGACCCAGTACTTC
>few|TRBV11-2|TRBJ2-5|.
CASSLGPRASETQYF
TGTGCCAGCAGCTTAGGTCCCCGGGCTAGCGAGACCCAGTACTTC
>.|TRBV19|TRBJ2-7|.
CASSNRNYEQYF
TGTGCCAGTAGTAACAGGAACTACGAGCAGTACTTC
>.|TRBV7-8|TRBJ2-3|TRBD2
CASSFSSGGGDTQYF
TGTGCCAGCAGCTTTAGTAGCGGGGGGGGAGATACGCAGTATTTT
>.|TRBV10-2|TRBJ1-5|.
CASRLVGGDQPQHF
TGCGCCAGCAGACTCGTCGGTGGTGATCAGCCCCAGCATTTT
>.|TRBV5-6|TRBJ1-6|.
CASSLAGRNNSPLHF
TGTGCCAGCAGCTTGGCCGGCAGGAATAATTCACCCCTCCACTTT
>.|TRBV14|TRBJ2-7|TRBD1
CASSRNRGSAYEQYF
TGTGCCAGCAGCCGTAACAGGGGATCTGCATACGAGCAGTACTTC